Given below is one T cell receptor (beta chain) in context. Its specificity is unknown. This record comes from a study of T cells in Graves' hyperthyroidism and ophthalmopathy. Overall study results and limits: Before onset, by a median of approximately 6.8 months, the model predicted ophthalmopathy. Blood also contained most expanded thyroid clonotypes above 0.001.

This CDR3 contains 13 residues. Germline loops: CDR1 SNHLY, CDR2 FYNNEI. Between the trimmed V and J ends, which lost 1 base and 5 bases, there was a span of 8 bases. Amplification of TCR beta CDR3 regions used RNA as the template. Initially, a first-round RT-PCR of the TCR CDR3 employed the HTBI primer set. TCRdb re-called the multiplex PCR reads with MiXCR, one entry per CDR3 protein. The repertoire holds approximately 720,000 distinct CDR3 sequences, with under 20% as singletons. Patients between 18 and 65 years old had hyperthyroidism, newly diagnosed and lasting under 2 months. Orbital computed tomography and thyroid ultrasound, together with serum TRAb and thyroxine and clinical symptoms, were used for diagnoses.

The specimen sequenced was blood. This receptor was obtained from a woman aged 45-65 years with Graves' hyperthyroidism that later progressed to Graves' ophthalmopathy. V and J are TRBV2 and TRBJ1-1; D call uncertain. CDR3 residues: CASSEVAGTEAFF. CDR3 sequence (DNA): TGTGCCAGCAGTGAAGTAGCCGGGACTGAAGCTTTCTTT.